What follows is one TCR beta chain and its context. Antigen: not known. The investigators reverse transcribed all of the isolated RNA, so they sequenced expressed TCRB transcripts. Sequencing was performed with immunoSEQ multiplex PCR; in TCRdb, only in-frame clones are kept and a portion is missing. The table shows about 150,000 clones, with 10% occurring only once. The source of the sample is a study of beta chain features in type 1 diabetes. Overall study context: Investigators examined 85 million to 110 million sorted cells across all samples. Whole-study results and caveats: TCRB CDR3s from Type 1 diabetes patients were moderately but significantly shorter in all four CD4+ subsets.

V was cut by 5 bases and J by 5 bases, with 15 bases left in between. CDR3 size: 14 residues. In germline, CDR1 is MNHEY, CDR2 SVGAGI. The TCR was taken from a man younger than 45 with type 1 diabetes. The chain carries TRBV6-5 and TRBJ1-1, with D possibly TRBD1 on 5 matching bases. The sample taken for sequencing was central memory CD4+ T cells from blood. The CDR3 loop reads CASSVEGWGTEAFF. The CDR3 DNA reads as TGTGCCAGCAGTGTGGAGGGTTGGGGGACTGAAGCTTTCTTT.